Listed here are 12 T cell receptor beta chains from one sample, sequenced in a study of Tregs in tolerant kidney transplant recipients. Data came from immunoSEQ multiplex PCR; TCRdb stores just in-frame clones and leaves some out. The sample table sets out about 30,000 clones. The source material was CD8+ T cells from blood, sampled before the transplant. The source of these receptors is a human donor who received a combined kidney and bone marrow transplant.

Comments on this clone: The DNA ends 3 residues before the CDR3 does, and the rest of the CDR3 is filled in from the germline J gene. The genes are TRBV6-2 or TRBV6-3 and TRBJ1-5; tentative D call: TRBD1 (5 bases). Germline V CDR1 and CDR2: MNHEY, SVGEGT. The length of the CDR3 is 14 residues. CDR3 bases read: TGTGCCAGCAGAGGGACTGCTTTAAGTATCCCC. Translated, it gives CASRGTALSIP. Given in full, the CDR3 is CASRGTALSIPQHF.

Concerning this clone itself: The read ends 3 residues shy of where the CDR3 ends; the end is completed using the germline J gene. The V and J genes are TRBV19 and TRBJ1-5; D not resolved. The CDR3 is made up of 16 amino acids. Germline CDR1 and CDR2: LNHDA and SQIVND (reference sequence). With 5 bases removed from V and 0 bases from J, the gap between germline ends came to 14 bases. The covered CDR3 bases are TGTGCCAGTAGTGAAACGGCGGGGTATAGCAATCAGCCC. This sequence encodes CASSETAGYSNQP. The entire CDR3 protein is CASSETAGYSNQPQHF.

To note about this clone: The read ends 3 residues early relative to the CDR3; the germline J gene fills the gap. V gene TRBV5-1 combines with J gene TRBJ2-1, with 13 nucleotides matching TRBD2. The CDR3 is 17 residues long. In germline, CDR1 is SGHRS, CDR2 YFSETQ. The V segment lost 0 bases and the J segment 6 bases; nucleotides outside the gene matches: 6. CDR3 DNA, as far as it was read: TGCGCCAGCAGCTTGGGGGAACTAGCGGGAGGGGGCAATGAG. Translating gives CASSLGELAGGGNE. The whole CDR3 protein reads CASSLGELAGGGNEQFF.

The CDR3 DNA, read in part, is TGTGCCAGCAGCAGCCCCATGGGGGGAGTAGACGAG. This translates into CASSSPMGGVDE. The complete CDR3 sequence is CASSSPMGGVDEQYF. The chain combines TRBV7-8 with TRBJ2-7; weak D call: TRBD2 (6 bases). The sequenced fragment ends 3 residues before the CDR3 boundary, so the rest is inferred from the germline J gene. CDR1 and CDR2 from the germline V gene are SGHVS and FQNEAQ. V lost 5 bases, J lost 5 bases, and 19 bases lay in between. The CDR3 has 15 residues.

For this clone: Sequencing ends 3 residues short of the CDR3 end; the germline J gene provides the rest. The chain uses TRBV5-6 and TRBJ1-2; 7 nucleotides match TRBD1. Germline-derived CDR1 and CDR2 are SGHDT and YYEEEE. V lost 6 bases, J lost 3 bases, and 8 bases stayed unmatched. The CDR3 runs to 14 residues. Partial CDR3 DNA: TGTGCCAGCAACGGACAGGAGGGTTACTATGGC. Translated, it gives CASNGQEGYYG. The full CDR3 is CASNGQEGYYGYTF.

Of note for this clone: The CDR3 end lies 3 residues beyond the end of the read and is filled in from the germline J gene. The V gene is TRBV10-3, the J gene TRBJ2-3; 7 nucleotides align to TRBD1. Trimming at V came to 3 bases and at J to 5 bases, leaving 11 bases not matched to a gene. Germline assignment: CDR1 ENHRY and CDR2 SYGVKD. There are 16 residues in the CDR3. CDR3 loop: CAISDPDRVVGDTQYF. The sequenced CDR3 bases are TGTGCCATCAGTGACCCCGACAGGGTGGTCGGAGATACG.

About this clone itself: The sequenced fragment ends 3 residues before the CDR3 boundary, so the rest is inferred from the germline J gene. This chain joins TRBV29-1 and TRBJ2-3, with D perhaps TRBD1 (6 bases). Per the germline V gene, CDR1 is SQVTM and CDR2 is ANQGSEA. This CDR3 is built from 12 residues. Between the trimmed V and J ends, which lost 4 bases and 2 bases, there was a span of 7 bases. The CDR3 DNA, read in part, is TGCAGCGTTGGGACAGACACAGATACG. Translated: CSVGTDTDT. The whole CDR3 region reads CSVGTDTDTQYF.

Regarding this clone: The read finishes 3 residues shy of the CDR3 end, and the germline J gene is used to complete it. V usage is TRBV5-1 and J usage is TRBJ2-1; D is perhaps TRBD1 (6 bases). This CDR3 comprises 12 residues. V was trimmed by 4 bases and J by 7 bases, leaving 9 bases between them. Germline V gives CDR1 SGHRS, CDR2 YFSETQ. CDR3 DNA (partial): TGCGCCAGCAGCCTGACAGGAAATGAG. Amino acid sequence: CASSLTGNE. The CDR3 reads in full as CASSLTGNEQFF.

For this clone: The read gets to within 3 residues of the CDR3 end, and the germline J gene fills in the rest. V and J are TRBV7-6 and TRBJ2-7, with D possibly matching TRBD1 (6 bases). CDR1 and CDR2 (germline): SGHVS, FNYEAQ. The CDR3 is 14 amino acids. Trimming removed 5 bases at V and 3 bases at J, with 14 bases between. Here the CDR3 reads CASSGSSDSYEQYF. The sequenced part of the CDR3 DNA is TGTGCCAGCAGCGGATCGTCGGACAGCTACGAG.

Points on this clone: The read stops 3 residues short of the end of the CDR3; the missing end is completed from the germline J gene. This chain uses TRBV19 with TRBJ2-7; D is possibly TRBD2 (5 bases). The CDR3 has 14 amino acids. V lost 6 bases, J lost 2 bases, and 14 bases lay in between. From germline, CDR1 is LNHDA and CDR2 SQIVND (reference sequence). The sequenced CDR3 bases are TGTGCCAGTAGCGACCGGGGTTACCCCTACGAG. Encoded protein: CASSDRGYPYE. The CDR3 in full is CASSDRGYPYEQYF. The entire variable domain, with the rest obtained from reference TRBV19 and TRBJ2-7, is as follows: DGGITQSPKYLFRKEGQNVTLSCEQNLNHDAMYWYRQDPGQGLRLIYYSQIVNDFQKGDIAEGYSVSREKKESFPLTVTSAQKNPTAFYLCASSDRGYPYEQYFGPGTRLTVT.

CDR3 sequence: CAWSAAGNEQFF. The sequenced CDR3 bases are TGTGCCTGGAGTGCGGCGGGCAATGAG. V and J are TRBV30 and TRBJ2-1; D is possibly TRBD2 (5 bases). The read ends 3 residues early relative to the CDR3; the germline J gene fills the gap. This CDR3 comprises 12 residues. The V and J ends lost 1 base and 6 bases respectively, with 7 bases between them. Per the germline V gene, CDR1 is GTSNPN and CDR2 is SVGIG (reference sequence). Full variable domain (outside the CDR3, taken from reference TRBV30 and TRBJ2-1): SQTIHQWPATLVQPVGSPLSLECTVEGTSNPNLYWYRQAAGRGLQLLFYSVGIGQISSEVPQNLSASRPQDRQFILSSKKLLLSDSGFYLCAWSAAGNEQFFGPGTRLTVL.

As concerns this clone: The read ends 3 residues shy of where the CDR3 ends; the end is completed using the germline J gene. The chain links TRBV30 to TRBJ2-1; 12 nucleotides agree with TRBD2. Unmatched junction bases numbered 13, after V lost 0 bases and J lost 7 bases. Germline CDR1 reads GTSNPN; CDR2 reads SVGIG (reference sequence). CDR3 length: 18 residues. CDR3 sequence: CAWSVRILGTSGLNEQFF. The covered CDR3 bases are TGTGCCTGGAGTGTACGCATATTAGGGACTAGCGGGTTGAATGAG.